What follows are 20 T cell receptor beta chains derived from one specimen sequenced in a study of blood T cell repertoires in COVID-19. The repertoire was sequenced with immunoSEQ multiplex PCR; TCRdb's copy has only in-frame clones and lacks some. This sample has approximately 290,000 clones, with roughly 87% found just once. The specimen was peripheral blood. These receptors were taken from a young man with active or convalescent COVID-19.

The V and J genes are TRBV19 and TRBJ1-1; 8 positions match TRBD1. With 6 bases clipped from V and 6 bases from J, the junction kept 12 bases outside the gene matches. Germline CDR1 LNHDA, CDR2 SQIVND (reference sequence). This CDR3 comprises 15 residues. As DNA, the CDR3 is TGTGCCAGTAGGCATGATACCAGGGGGCTCGCTGAAGCTTTCTTT. Encoded protein: CASRHDTRGLAEAFF.

CDR3 region: CASSLYSEGTEAFF. The CDR3 DNA is TGCGCCAGCAGCTTGTACAGTGAGGGCACTGAAGCTTTCTTT. The rearrangement uses TRBV5-1 and TRBJ1-1; D gene uncertain. The ends were cut back, 1 base at V and 4 bases at J, with 11 bases in the middle. The CDR3 length is 14 residues. Germline V gene data show CDR1 as SGHRS and CDR2 as YFSETQ.

The genes are TRBV7-9 and TRBJ2-7; weak D call: TRBD2 (6 bases). Germline CDR1 SEHNR, CDR2 FQNEAQ (reference sequence). The CDR3 consists of 15 residues. V gave up 4 bases and J gave up 12 bases, with 25 bases separating them. CDR3 sequence (DNA): TGTGCCAGCAGCTCCCATATGGGGGGATATGAGGACCGGTACTTC. It codes for CASSSHMGGYEDRYF.

J is TRBJ2-2 and V is TRBV7-2; 8 nucleotides agree with TRBD2. The CDR3 has 15 residues. Looked up from germline, CDR1 is SGHTA and CDR2 is FQGNSA. The J segment lost 4 bases and the V segment lost 1 base, leaving 2 bases of the junction unmatched. The CDR3 nucleotides read TGTGCCAGCAGCTTAGTCGGGGGGGCCACCGGGGAGCTGTTTTTT. It yields the protein CASSLVGGATGELFF.

This clone was recorded only once. The genes are TRBV5-1 and TRBJ1-1; D is undetermined. There are 12 residues in the CDR3. The germline gives CDR1 SGHRS, CDR2 YFSETQ. V was clipped by 1 base and J by 4 bases, with 5 bases between them. This chain's CDR3 is CASSLTPTEAFF. The CDR3 DNA sequence: TGCGCCAGCAGCTTGACTCCCACTGAAGCTTTCTTT.

This rearrangement joins TRBV19 to TRBJ1-1; tentatively, D is TRBD1 (6 bases). The CDR3 spans 13 residues. V shed 6 bases and J shed 6 bases, with 14 bases lying between them. CDR1 is LNHDA and CDR2 is SQIVND in the germline V gene (reference sequence). The CDR3 reads CASRGPQGPEAFF. In DNA, the CDR3 is TGTGCCAGTAGGGGCCCACAGGGACCTGAAGCTTTCTTT.

This clone appeared a few times. This chain uses TRBV6-4 with TRBJ1-5; D perhaps matches TRBD1 (5 bases). Germline V gene lookup returns CDR1 MRHNA and CDR2 SNTAGT. Trimming took 9 bases from V and 3 from J, leaving 12 bases between them. This CDR3 has 13 residues. CDR3 in amino acids: CASSPGDNQPQHF. Written as DNA, the CDR3 is TGTGCCAGTAGTCCGGGGGACAATCAGCCCCAGCATTTT.

The J gene is TRBJ1-4, the V gene TRBV11-2; 8 bases fit TRBD1. Trimming removed 2 bases from V and 7 bases from J; junction bases left unmatched: 12. This CDR3 has 17 residues. Per the germline V gene, CDR1 is SGHAT and CDR2 is FQNNGV. In DNA form, the CDR3 reads TGTGCCAGCAGCTTATGGGGAACAGGGGGATTTGGTGAAAAACTGTTTTTT. This sequence encodes CASSLWGTGGFGEKLFF.

V is TRBV10-3 and J is TRBJ1-5; D is uncertain. Germline V gene lookup returns CDR1 ENHRY and CDR2 SYGVKD. Trimming left V 3 bases short and J 8 bases short, with 11 bases between. CDR3 length: 13 residues. The DNA of the CDR3 is TGTGCCATCAGTGAATCCGTTCTTGAGCCCCAGCATTTT. It is translated as CAISESVLEPQHF.

This sequence joins TRBV5-4 and TRBJ1-2, with a tentative D call TRBD1 (6 bases). Germline V lookup: CDR1 SGHNT, CDR2 YYREEE (reference sequence). The CDR3 totals 16 residues. Between the trimmed V and J ends, which lost 4 bases and 4 bases, there was a span of 20 bases. The CDR3 reads CASSPGDGQILYGYTF. The DNA for the CDR3 is TGTGCCAGCAGCCCCGGCGATGGACAGATTCTCTATGGCTACACCTTC.

This chain links TRBV9 with TRBJ2-1, with 15 bases aligning to TRBD2. The CDR3 spans 16 residues. CDR1 and CDR2 from the germline V gene are SGDLS and YYNGEE. J lost 8 bases, V lost 3 bases, and 6 bases had no gene match. DNA of the CDR3: TGTGCCAGCAGCGAAAGGGGACTAGCGGGAGGTGATGAGCAGTTCTTC. Protein product: CASSERGLAGGDEQFF.

The CDR3 DNA reads TGTGCCAGCAGTGAAGCGGGAGACGAGCAGTACTTC. Amino acid sequence: CASSEAGDEQYF. This chain joins TRBV6-1 and TRBJ2-7, with a tentative D call TRBD2 (5 bases). Germline CDR1 and CDR2: MNHNS and SASEGT. The CDR3 consists of 12 residues. V gave up 0 bases and J gave up 5 bases, with 5 bases separating them.

The V call is TRBV2, the J call TRBJ1-5; D not resolved. Per germline, CDR1 SNHLY and CDR2 FYNNEI. The length of the CDR3 is 15 residues. The germline V and J ends were trimmed by 2 bases and 3 bases, with 11 bases remaining between them. The CDR3 region has the DNA TGTGCCAGCAGTGAAACGGCTGGGCCCAATCAGCCCCAGCATTTT. Translating gives CASSETAGPNQPQHF.

The rearrangement joins TRBV16 to TRBJ1-1; no reliable D call. The CDR3 totals 14 residues. Per germline, CDR1 KGHSY and CDR2 FQNENV. The V end was cut by 0 bases, the J end by 0 bases, with 5 bases between. The CDR3 DNA sequence: TGTGCCAGCAGCCAATCCGGTATGAACACTGAAGCTTTCTTT. Its translation: CASSQSGMNTEAFF.

V and J are TRBV29-1 and TRBJ2-3; 8 bases fit TRBD2. The germline gives CDR1 SQVTM, CDR2 ANQGSEA. This CDR3 is built from 14 residues. J gave up 2 bases and V 4 bases, and 5 bases lay outside the gene matches. For the CDR3, the DNA is TGCAGCGTTGCAGCGGGGGTCGACACAGATACGCAGTATTTT. Amino acids: CSVAAGVDTDTQYF.

The CDR3 DNA follows: TGTGCCAGCTCGCGGACAGACCAAGAGACCCAGTACTTC. This encodes CASSRTDQETQYF. The genes are TRBV18 and TRBJ2-5; perhaps TRBD1 as D (6 bases). Trimming removed 6 bases from V and 0 bases from J, with 8 bases in between. CDR3 length: 13 amino acids. CDR1 is KGHSH and CDR2 is LQKENI in the germline V gene.

The V call is TRBV3-1 (or the pseudogene TRBV3-2), the J call TRBJ1-5; a weak D match, TRBD1 (5 bases). The germline V and J ends were trimmed by 3 bases and 7 bases, with 7 bases remaining between them. Per the germline V gene, CDR1 is LGHDT and CDR2 is YNNKEL (reference sequence). The length of the CDR3 is 12 residues. This CDR3 is CASSQGRQPQHF. The CDR3 DNA is TGTGCCAGCAGCCAGGGGCGGCAGCCCCAGCATTTT.

At least ten counts were recorded for this clone. The rearrangement uses TRBV29-1 and TRBJ2-7; a possible D gene is TRBD2 (6 bases). The CDR3 sequence is 11 residues long. Per the germline V gene, CDR1 is SQVTM and CDR2 is ANQGSEA. V lost 7 bases to trimming and J lost 7 bases, with 14 bases between them. For the CDR3, the DNA is TGCAGCGCCGGGCTAGCGCAAGAGCAGTACTTC. This encodes CSAGLAQEQYF.

This clone showed up just once. A read error may explain this, as a much larger clone is one base away. The chain recombines TRBV7-2 with TRBJ2-7, with D perhaps TRBD2 (5 bases). V dropped 6 bases and J dropped 3 bases, with 9 bases sitting between them. The CDR3 length is 12 residues. Germline V lookup: CDR1 SGHTA, CDR2 FQGNSA. CDR3: CASSRAGYEQYF. In DNA form, the CDR3 reads TGTGCCAGCAGTCGGGCGGGCTACGAGCAGTACTTC.

The chain joins TRBV12-2 to TRBJ2-1; the D call TRBD1 from the table was never checked on the DNA. TRBV12-2 is termed a pseudogene. There are 16 residues in the CDR3. CDR3 DNA: TGTGCAAGTCGCTCAACAGGGGATCAGATACAATTAGGGCAGTTCTTC. This sequence encodes CASRSTGDQIQLGQFF.